This T cell receptor beta chain was documented in a study of blood T cell repertoires in COVID-19. Trimming removed 6 bases from V and 11 bases from J, with 14 bases in between. Germline V CDR1 and CDR2: WSHSY, SAAADI. The CDR3 spans 11 residues. Generated by immunoSEQ multiplex PCR, the TCRdb table keeps only in-frame clones and is missing some. The profile shows around 100,000 clones, roughly nine tenths of them singletons. One Seattle source followed patients from active infection through their disease course. V gene TRBV10-2 combines with J gene TRBJ2-7; TRBD1 might be the D (6 bases). Material for sequencing was peripheral blood. This sequence was found in a man aged 45-65 years with COVID-19, enrolled during active disease. The CDR3 sequence is CASSRDRSEYF. CDR3 in DNA: TGCGCCAGCAGCAGAGACAGGTCGGAGTACTTC.